This TCR beta chain was sequenced for a study of CD8+ T cells in alopecia areata. Findings and limits, study-wide: Scalp repertoires also include resident alphabeta T cells from normal skin.

This clone has ten or more counts. The antigen is unknown. Germline and genes: mouse. The read finishes 4 residues shy of the CDR3 end, and the germline J gene is used to complete it. cDNA prepared by RNA extraction and subsequent reverse transcription served as the template for sequencing. Clones were read by immunoSEQ multiplex PCR, and TCRdb kept only the in-frame ones, dropping some. Observed are around 110,000 clones, no singletons, with the top ten taking less than 20%. V trimming: 3 bases; J trimming: 2 bases; junction bases outside the gene matches: 3. Germline V gene lookup returns CDR1 NNHDY and CDR2 SYVADS. The CDR3 is 15 residues long.

The sample was lesional skin. This receptor was obtained from a C3H/HeJ mouse with alopecia areata. MHC haplotype of the strain: H2-k. The chain combines TRBV13-3 with TRBJ2-2; 8 positions match TRBD1. Here the CDR3 reads CASSGRQGNTGQLYF. The CDR3 DNA, read in part, is TGTGCCAGCAGTGGTCGACAGGGGAACACCGGG.